The TCR beta chain under discussion was sequenced for a study of blood T cell repertoires in COVID-19. Background on the study: Italy, Spain and the United States were the sources of the convalescent and acute COVID-19 samples. From T cells, B-cell-depleted T cells, or PBMCs came the material, which was cDNA or gDNA.

As processed by the authors: Reference gene primers were amplified, and this amplification served to estimate nucleated cell counts. TCRdb keeps only in-frame clones here, not all; method: immunoSEQ multiplex PCR. Clonal size and the V and J genes are those of that table, whereas D and trimming came from the DNA. The sample has nearly 100,000 clones, approximately 86% seen once. The germline gives CDR1 SGHTA, CDR2 FQGTGA. The V gene lost 2 bases and the J gene lost 4 bases, with 11 bases spanning the gap. The CDR3 is 15 residues long. The chain combines TRBV7-3 with TRBJ2-2; D gene uncertain. Sequenced: peripheral blood. The source of this sequence is a man at least 80 years old with acute or convalescent COVID-19. The CDR3 DNA reads TGTGCCAGCAGCTTAGACTCTGGCAGCACCGGGGAGCTGTTTTTT. Amino acid sequence: CASSLDSGSTGELFF.